Many counts were recorded for the clone carrying this T cell receptor (beta chain). The target antigen is unknown. The data are from a study of early T cells in non-severe SARS-CoV-2 infection. Study details: Unsorted whole-blood RNA was sequenced in bulk, leaving chains unpaired. Findings and caveats of the study: Reliance on VDJdb matching favored anti-spike CD8 responses; private and CD4 specificities were missed.

The CDR3 consists of 11 residues. V lost 6 bases to trimming and J lost 3 bases, with 5 bases between them. Attachment of unique molecular identifiers was made to individual cDNA molecules. TCRdb reprocessed the 5' RACE reads via MiXCR and lists one record per CDR3 protein. The table lists roughly 36,000 distinct CDR3 sequences, approximately 5.2% of them singletons. Specimen: whole blood. The chain combines TRBV12-3 or TRBV12-4 with TRBJ2-5, with D unresolved. The clonotype was recovered from an adult who was a healthcare worker with PCR-confirmed SARS-CoV-2 infection or an uninfected control (not recorded which). For the CDR3, the DNA is TGTGCCAGCAGCCGAGAAGAGACCCAGTACTTC. It is translated as CASSREETQYF.